These 10 T cell receptor beta chains originate from one sample sequenced in a study of fetal regulatory T cell absence and autoimmunity. Measured with immunoSEQ multiplex PCR; TCRdb has only the in-frame clones, and not every one. The data contain some 87,000 clones, less than 80% of them seen just once; the ten biggest clones take up 2%. The sequenced sample consisted of pancreas tissue. These receptors came from a male donor with IPEX syndrome.

The rearrangement links TRBV6-6 to TRBJ2-6; D is unclear. This CDR3 contains 13 residues. V lost 3 bases and J lost 2, with 2 bases in between. Germline CDR1 is MNHNY and CDR2 is SVGAGI (reference sequence). The CDR3 loop is CASSYPGANVLTF. CDR3 nucleotides: TGTGCCAGCAGTTATCCTGGGGCCAACGTCCTGACTTTC.

The chain employs TRBV11-2 and TRBJ1-1; D call uncertain. The CDR3 consists of 14 residues. Trimming left V 4 bases short and J 2 bases short, with 11 bases between. Germline V CDR1 and CDR2: SGHAT, FQNNGV. The CDR3 region has the DNA TGTGCCAGCAGCTATGTGGGGTTTAACACTGAAGCTTTCTTT. Its translation: CASSYVGFNTEAFF.

This sequence joins TRBV30 and TRBJ1-4; D is possibly TRBD1 (6 bases). The germline CDR1 and CDR2 sequences are GTSNPN and SVGIG (reference sequence). CDR3 length equals 12 residues. V dropped 1 base and J dropped 6 bases, with 6 bases sitting between them. The CDR3 here is CAWSDRDEKLFF. The CDR3 region has the DNA TGTGCCTGGAGTGACAGGGATGAAAAACTGTTTTTT. The whole variable domain, remainder taken from reference TRBV30 and TRBJ1-4, is SQTIHQWPATLVQPVGSPLSLECTVEGTSNPNLYWYRQAAGRGLQLLFYSVGIGQISSEVPQNLSASRPQDRQFILSSKKLLLSDSGFYLCAWSDRDEKLFFGSGTQLSVL.

CDR3 loop: CASSVPQLRRPPYNEQFF. CDR3 bases: TGCGCCAGCAGCGTACCTCAGCTCCGGAGGCCTCCCTACAATGAGCAGTTCTTC. The rearrangement uses TRBV5-1 and TRBJ2-1; D may be TRBD2 (5 bases). Trimming cost V 4 bases and J 2 bases, with 22 bases left between them. Looked up from germline, CDR1 is SGHRS and CDR2 is YFSETQ. There are 18 residues in the CDR3. Supplemented by reference TRBV5-1 and TRBJ2-1, the full variable domain reads KAGVTQTPRYLIKTRGQQVTLSCSPISGHRSVSWYQQTPGQGLQFLFEYFSETQRNKGNFPGRFSGRQFSNSRSEMNVSTLELGDSALYLCASSVPQLRRPPYNEQFFGPGTRLTVL.

This chain links TRBV6-5 with TRBJ2-7; 9 bases align to TRBD1. The length of the CDR3 is 14 residues. The V gene's germline CDR1 is MNHEY and CDR2 SVGAGI. J was trimmed by 0 bases and V by 4 bases; bases with no gene match: 1. Written as DNA, the CDR3 is TGTGCCAGCAGTTGGGACAGGGTCTCCTACGAGCAGTACTTC. Its translation: CASSWDRVSYEQYF.

The chain uses TRBV2 and TRBJ1-1, with 11 bases fitting TRBD1. The CDR3 covers 17 residues. The junction had 13 bases not matched to a gene; V was cut back by 8 bases and J by 2 bases. Germline CDR1 and CDR2: SNHLY and FYNNEI. The CDR3 bases are TGTGCCAGCGGTCCCGTCCCGGGACAGGGGGAAAACACTGAAGCTTTCTTT. Its translation: CASGPVPGQGENTEAFF.

The V gene is TRBV13, the J gene TRBJ2-7; possible D gene TRBD2, 6 bases. The CDR3 sequence is 15 residues long. With 5 bases removed from V and 3 bases from J, the gap between germline ends came to 17 bases. From germline, CDR1 is PRHDT and CDR2 FYEKMQ (reference sequence). CDR3 nucleotide sequence: TGTGCCAGCAGCGCCACGGGACTCGGTTACTACGAGCAGTACTTC. As protein: CASSATGLGYYEQYF.

This clone was recorded a few times. The V gene is TRBV5-1, the J gene TRBJ2-7; unclear D gene. The CDR3 consists of 13 residues. V was pared by 2 bases and J by 3 bases, with 9 bases between. Germline values: CDR1 SGHRS, CDR2 YFSETQ. The CDR3 nucleotides read TGCGCCAGCAGCTTACCGACAATCTACGAGCAGTACTTC. Amino acid sequence: CASSLPTIYEQYF.

This clone was found a few times. The chain combines TRBV12-5 with TRBJ2-7; D is tentatively TRBD1 or TRBD2 (6 bases each). The CDR3 extends over 12 amino acids. Germline CDR1 is LGHNT and CDR2 is FRNRAP. V lost 3 bases and J lost 6, with 9 bases in between. CDR3: CASGLGGREQYF. CDR3 DNA sequence: TGTGCTAGTGGTTTAGGGGGGCGCGAGCAGTACTTC.

The chain employs TRBV29-1 and TRBJ1-2; the D gene is possibly TRBD1 (5 bases). The germline gives CDR1 SQVTM, CDR2 ANQGSEA. The length of the CDR3 is 13 residues. V was trimmed by 6 bases and J by 4 bases, leaving 15 bases between them. DNA of the CDR3: TGCAGCGTGAAGGCAGGGCGCTGCTATGGCTACACCTTC. Translation: CSVKAGRCYGYTF.